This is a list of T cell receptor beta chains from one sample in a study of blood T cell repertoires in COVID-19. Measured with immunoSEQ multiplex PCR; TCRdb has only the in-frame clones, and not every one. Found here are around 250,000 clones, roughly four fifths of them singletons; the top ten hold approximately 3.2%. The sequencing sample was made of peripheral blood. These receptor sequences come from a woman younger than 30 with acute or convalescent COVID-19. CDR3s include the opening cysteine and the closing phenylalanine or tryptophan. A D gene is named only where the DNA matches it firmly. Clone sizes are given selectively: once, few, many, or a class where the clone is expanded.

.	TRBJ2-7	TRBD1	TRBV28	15	CASSEDRAFGYEQYF	TGTGCCAGCAGTGAGGACAGGGCGTTTGGTTACGAGCAGTACTTC
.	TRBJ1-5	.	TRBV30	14	CAWSVLGSNQPQHF	TGTGCCTGGAGTGTACTTGGTTCCAATCAGCCCCAGCATTTT
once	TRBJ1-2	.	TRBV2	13	CASSVRENYGYTF	TGTGCCAGCAGTGTCCGGGAAAACTATGGCTACACCTTC
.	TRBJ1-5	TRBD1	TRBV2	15	CASSGPGQGGQPQHF	TGTGCCAGCAGTGGCCCGGGACAGGGCGGTCAGCCCCAGCATTTT
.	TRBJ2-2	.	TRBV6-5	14	CASTRDLGTGELFF	TGTGCCAGCACCCGGGACTTGGGCACCGGGGAGCTGTTTTTT
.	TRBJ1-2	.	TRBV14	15	CASSQVGGPGYGYTF	TGTGCCAGCAGCCAAGTCGGGGGGCCCGGCTATGGCTACACCTTC
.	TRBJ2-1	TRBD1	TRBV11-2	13	CASSPQGAGEQFF	TGTGCCAGCAGCCCCCAGGGGGCAGGTGAGCAGTTCTTC
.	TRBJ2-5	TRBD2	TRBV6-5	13	CASRAGPPETQYF	TGTGCCAGCCGAGCGGGGCCCCCAGAGACCCAGTACTTC
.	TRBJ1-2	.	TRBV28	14	CASSSLGGYYGYTF	TGTGCCAGCAGTTCTCTCGGGGGTTACTATGGCTACACCTTC
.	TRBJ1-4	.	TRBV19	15	CASNPLGAVNEKLFF	TGTGCCAGTAACCCCCTTGGGGCGGTAAATGAAAAACTGTTTTTT
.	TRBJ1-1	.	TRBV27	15	CASRVISGRNTEAFF	TGTGCCAGCAGGGTTATCTCGGGGAGGAACACTGAAGCTTTCTTT
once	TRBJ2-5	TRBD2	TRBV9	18	CASSPTTQGLARLETQYF	TGTGCCAGCAGCCCCACGACACAAGGACTAGCAAGATTAGAGACCCAGTACTTC
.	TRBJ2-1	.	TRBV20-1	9	CSASYEQFF	TGCAGTGCGTCGTATGAGCAGTTCTTC
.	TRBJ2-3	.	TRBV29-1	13	CSVDSVVTDTQYF	TGCAGCGTTGATTCGGTGGTCACAGATACGCAGTATTTT
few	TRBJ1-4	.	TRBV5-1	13	CASSPTDREKLFF	TGCGCCAGCAGCCCCACCGACAGGGAAAAACTGTTTTTT
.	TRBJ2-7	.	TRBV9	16	CASSVSAGTLSYEQYF	TGTGCCAGCAGCGTATCCGCGGGTACCCTCTCCTACGAGCAGTACTTC
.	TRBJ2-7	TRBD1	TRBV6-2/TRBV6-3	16	CASSPLRDRGFDEQYF	TGTGCCAGCAGTCCGCTCCGGGACAGGGGGTTTGACGAGCAGTACTTC
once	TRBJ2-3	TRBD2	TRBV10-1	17	CASSEIGLAARTDTQYF	TGCGCCAGCAGTGAAATAGGGCTAGCGGCCAGGACAGATACGCAGTATTTT
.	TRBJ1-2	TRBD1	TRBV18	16	CASSAEPPGQGRGYTF	TGTGCCAGCTCAGCCGAACCACCGGGACAGGGAAGGGGCTACACCTTC
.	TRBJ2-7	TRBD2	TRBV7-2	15	CASSLGLAGGYEQYF	TGTGCCAGCAGCTTGGGACTAGCGGGAGGGTACGAGCAGTACTTC
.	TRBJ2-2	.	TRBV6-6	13	CASTRENTGELFF	TGTGCCAGCACCCGGGAGAACACCGGGGAGCTGTTTTTT
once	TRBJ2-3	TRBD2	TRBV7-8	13	CASSFSGRDTQYF	TGTGCCAGCAGCTTTAGCGGGAGAGATACGCAGTATTTT
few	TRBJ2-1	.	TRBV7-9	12	CASSLSEDEQFF	TGTGCCAGCAGCTTAAGCGAGGATGAGCAGTTCTTC
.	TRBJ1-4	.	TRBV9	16	CASSVQSNLQNEKLFF	TGTGCCAGCAGCGTTCAATCGAATCTACAGAATGAAAAACTGTTTTTT
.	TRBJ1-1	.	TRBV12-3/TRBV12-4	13	CASSAAENTEAFF	TGTGCCAGCAGCGCGGCAGAGAACACTGAAGCTTTCTTT
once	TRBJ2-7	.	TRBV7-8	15	CASNPEWAGEGEQYF	TGTGCCAGCAACCCAGAGTGGGCGGGTGAGGGAGAGCAGTACTTC
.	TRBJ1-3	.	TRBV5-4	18	CASSPPPGEAGTGNTIYF	TGTGCCAGCAGCCCACCCCCGGGGGAGGCCGGCACTGGAAACACCATATATTTT
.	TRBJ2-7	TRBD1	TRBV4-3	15	CASSQDLGTAYEQYF	TGCGCCAGCAGCCAAGATCTAGGGACAGCCTACGAGCAGTACTTC
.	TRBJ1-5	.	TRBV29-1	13	CSVREAGNQPQHF	TGCAGCGTGAGGGAGGCGGGGAACCAGCCCCAGCATTTT
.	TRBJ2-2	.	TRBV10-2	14	CASRPSKNTGELFF	TGCGCCAGCAGGCCTAGCAAAAACACCGGGGAGCTGTTTTTT
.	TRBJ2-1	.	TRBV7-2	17	CASSLGGGDFSYNEQFF	TGTGCCAGCAGCTTAGGAGGGGGGGACTTCTCCTACAATGAGCAGTTCTTC
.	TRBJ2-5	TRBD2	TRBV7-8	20	CASSLDVGVGLAGERETQYF	TGTGCCAGCAGCTTAGACGTCGGGGTCGGACTAGCGGGAGAGAGGGAGACCCAGTACTTC
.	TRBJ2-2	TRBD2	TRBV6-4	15	CASSRLASHTGELFF	TGTGCCAGCAGTAGACTAGCGAGCCACACCGGGGAGCTGTTTTTT
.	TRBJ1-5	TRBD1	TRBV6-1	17	CASSEWGQGSRNQPQHF	TGTGCCAGCAGTGAATGGGGACAGGGGTCCCGAAATCAGCCCCAGCATTTT
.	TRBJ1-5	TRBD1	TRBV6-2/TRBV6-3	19	CASSYWKLMGTVYNQPQHF	TGTGCCAGCAGTTACTGGAAGCTCATGGGGACAGTATACAATCAGCCCCAGCATTTT
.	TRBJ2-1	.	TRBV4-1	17	CASSQEKLAGPYNEQFF	TGCGCCAGCAGCCAAGAGAAGCTGGCAGGGCCCTACAATGAGCAGTTCTTC
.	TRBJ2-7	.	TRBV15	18	CATSRGRLSLRGSYEQYF	TGTGCCACCAGCAGAGGTCGGTTAAGTTTGCGGGGTTCGTACGAGCAGTACTTC
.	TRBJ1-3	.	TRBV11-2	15	CASSLGFSPGNTIYF	TGTGCCAGCAGCTTAGGTTTCAGTCCGGGAAACACCATATATTTT
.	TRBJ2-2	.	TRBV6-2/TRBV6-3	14	CASSYSGWAGELFF	TGTGCCAGCAGTTACAGCGGGTGGGCCGGGGAGCTGTTTTTT
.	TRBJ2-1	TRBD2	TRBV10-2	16	CASSDSAGGTYNEQFF	TGCGCCAGCAGTGATTCAGCGGGGGGAACCTACAATGAGCAGTTCTTC
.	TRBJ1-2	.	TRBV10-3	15	CAISEFGTGNYGYTF	TGTGCCATCAGTGAGTTTGGCACAGGGAACTATGGCTACACCTTC
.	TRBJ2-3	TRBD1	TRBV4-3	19	CASSQETGGYQEDTDTQYF	TGCGCCAGCAGCCAAGAGACAGGGGGCTACCAAGAAGACACAGATACGCAGTATTTT
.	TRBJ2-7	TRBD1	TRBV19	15	CASSVRQGLIYEQYF	TGTGCCAGTAGTGTTCGACAGGGGCTTATCTACGAGCAGTACTTC
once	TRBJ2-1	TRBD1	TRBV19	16	CASSMGTGASYNEQFF	TGTGCCAGTAGTATGGGAACAGGGGCCTCCTACAATGAGCAGTTCTTC
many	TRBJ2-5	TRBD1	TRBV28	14	CASTKQGFVETQYF	TGTGCCAGCACCAAACAGGGGTTCGTGGAGACCCAGTACTTC
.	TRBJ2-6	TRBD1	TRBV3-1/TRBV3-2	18	CASSHQGGTGAGANVLTF	TGTGCCAGCAGTCACCAGGGGGGGACAGGGGCTGGGGCCAACGTCCTGACTTTC
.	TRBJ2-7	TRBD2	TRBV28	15	CASSRLADGSYEQYF	TGTGCCAGCAGTCGACTAGCGGACGGCTCCTACGAGCAGTACTTC
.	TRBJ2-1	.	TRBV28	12	CASSVSANEQFF	TGTGCCAGCAGTGTGTCAGCGAATGAGCAGTTCTTC
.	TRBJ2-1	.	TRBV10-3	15	CAIKAAGSSYNEQFF	TGTGCCATCAAGGCCGCGGGGAGCTCCTACAATGAGCAGTTCTTC